This entry describes one T cell receptor beta chain. Antigen: not known. This specimen comes from a study of cytomegalovirus exposure and HLA in healthy donors. Study findings and constraints: A further, later analysis showed that HLA-associated TCR beta chains (compared with equally common others) were more clonally expanded. Three chains linked to CMV were shown in vitro to be specific for CMV antigens.

PCR amplification relied on 60 Vbeta primers (plus 13 Jbeta primers). Using immunoSEQ multiplex PCR, the repertoire was profiled, and TCRdb retains in-frame clones only, with some absent. Among about 190,000 clones listed, around three quarters were seen once. Specimen: PBMCs. The sequence was obtained from a woman aged 18-29 years in good health and CMV-seronegative.

CDR3 nucleotides: TGCGCCAGCAGCTTGGGGGGGGTAGAAGCGACCCAGTACTTC. Encoded protein: CASSLGGVEATQYF. The V and J genes are TRBV5-1 and TRBJ2-5; tentatively, D is TRBD2 (6 bases). The CDR3 covers 14 residues. Germline lookup yields CDR1 SGHRS and CDR2 YFSETQ. Trimming cost V 0 bases and J 7 bases, with 13 bases left between them.